These 15 T cell receptor beta chains were all obtained from the same sample, sequenced in a study of neurological immune-mediated disorders. TCRdb ran MiXCR on the 5' RACE reads and lists one entry per CDR3 protein. The profile shows tens of thousands of distinct CDR3 sequences, under 10% of them singletons. Source material: PBMCs. The receptors here all came from a middle-aged man in good health.

This chain uses TRBV5-1 with TRBJ2-3, with D uncertain. The germline V gene encodes CDR1 SGHRS and CDR2 YFSETQ. The CDR3 sequence is 14 residues long. V lost 5 bases, J lost 13 bases, and 23 bases lay in between. The CDR3: CASSDRNSADTKYF. The CDR3 DNA reads as TGCGCCAGCAGTGACCGAAACAGCGCGGATACAAAGTATTTT.

In its sample, this clonotype was seen many times. This chain links TRBV12-3 or TRBV12-4 with TRBJ1-1; D unclear. This CDR3 has 14 residues. V was trimmed by 7 bases and J by 1 base, leaving 13 bases between them. The CDR3 here is CASKSQSSNTEAFF. The DNA of the CDR3 is TGTGCCAGCAAGTCCCAGAGCTCGAACACTGAAGCTTTCTTT.

This clonotype was counted ten times or more. The chain employs TRBV15 and TRBJ2-7; tentatively, D is TRBD1 (7 bases). The germline V and J ends were trimmed by 1 base and 4 bases, with 11 bases remaining between them. Germline-derived CDR1 and CDR2 are LNHNV and YYDKDF (reference sequence). This CDR3 has 14 residues. The CDR3 nucleotides are TGTGCCACCAGCAGAGGCAGGGGGGCGTACGAGCAGTACTTC. Its protein is CATSRGRGAYEQYF.

This clonotype has a count of ten or more. This chain connects TRBV7-2 to TRBJ2-7, with D hard to call. Per germline, CDR1 SGHTA and CDR2 FQGNSA. The CDR3 covers 15 residues. Trimming stripped 4 bases from V and 1 base from J, with 14 bases between. The CDR3 region is CASSSTPNPSYEQYF. The DNA of the CDR3 is TGTGCCAGCAGCTCAACACCCAACCCGTCCTACGAGCAGTACTTC.

In this sample, this clonotype turned up many times. Germline and junction disagree at one end, which may indicate a read error. This rearrangement joins TRBV3-1 to TRBJ2-3, with 13 bases aligning to TRBD2. Germline V gene data show CDR1 as LGHDT and CDR2 as YNNKEL (reference sequence). This CDR3 region has 16 residues. The CDR3: CASSEERGTSGETQYF. The CDR3 nucleotides are TGTGCCAGCAGCGAAGAGCGGGGGACTAGCGGGGAGACGCAGTATTTT.

This clonotype was seen many times. The chain carries TRBV7-2 and TRBJ2-2, with 12 bases lining up with TRBD1. V was pared by 8 bases and J by 7 bases, with 8 bases of the junction left unmatched. Germline-derived CDR1 and CDR2 are SGHTA and FQGNSA. This CDR3 is built from 15 residues. CDR3 sequence (DNA): TGTGCCAGCTCCCGGGACAGGGGGCAAGGCGGGGAGCTGTTTTTT. Translating gives CASSRDRGQGGELFF.

This clonotype appeared many times. The chain employs TRBV7-6 and TRBJ2-3; D is unresolved. V was pared by 2 bases and J by 3 bases, with 12 bases between. Germline V gene data show CDR1 as SGHVS and CDR2 as FNYEAQ. CDR3 length: 15 residues. CDR3 region: CASSLNAQGTDTQYF. DNA for the CDR3: TGTGCCAGCAGCTTAAACGCTCAAGGAACAGATACGCAGTATTTT.

This clonotype was counted ten times or more. J is TRBJ2-3 and V is TRBV7-2; a weak D match, TRBD1 (6 bases). The CDR3 covers 15 residues. Trimming pared 1 base from V and 1 base from J, leaving 9 bases between. Germline V gene data show CDR1 as SGHTA and CDR2 as FQGNSA. The DNA of the CDR3 is TGTGCCAGCAGCTTAGTATCAGGGGGCACAGATACGCAGTATTTT. Amino acid sequence: CASSLVSGGTDTQYF.

This clonotype was counted at least ten times. The rearrangement uses TRBV28 and TRBJ1-2; 8 bases agree with TRBD1. CDR3 length: 15 amino acids. Germline V gene lookup returns CDR1 MDHEN and CDR2 SYDVKM. Losses at the gene ends were 6 bases for V and 8 bases for J; bases not matched to a gene: 14. CDR3 sequence: CASSLRTGNWGGYTF. For the CDR3, the DNA is TGTGCCAGCAGCCTCCGGACAGGGAACTGGGGAGGCTACACCTTC.

This clonotype was seen at least ten times. V usage is TRBV9 and J usage is TRBJ2-5; TRBD1 might be the D (6 bases). V shed 4 bases and J shed 4 bases, with 23 bases lying between them. Germline-derived CDR1 and CDR2 are SGDLS and YYNGEE. This CDR3 has 17 residues. The CDR3 sequence: CASSPYLGLRGGETQYF. The DNA of the CDR3 is TGTGCCAGCAGCCCATATCTTGGCCTCAGGGGTGGAGAGACCCAGTACTTC.

Of note for this clonotype: A much larger clone lies a single base off, so this may be a read error. The chain couples TRBV5-1 to TRBJ1-2; possible D gene TRBD1, 6 bases. This CDR3 spans 15 amino acids. Germline CDR1 is SGHRS and CDR2 is YFSETQ. The chain's CDR3 is CPSRPTTGLGYGYTF. DNA for the CDR3: TGCCCCAGCAGACCAACCACAGGGCTTGGGTATGGCTACACCTTC. Complete variable domain (other parts from reference TRBV5-1 and TRBJ1-2): KAGVTQTPRYLIKTRGQQVTLSCSPISGHRSVSWYQQTPGQGLQFLFEYFSETQRNKGNFPGRFSGRQFSNSRSEMNVSTLELGDSALYLCPSRPTTGLGYGYTFGSGTRLTVV.

This clonotype was observed a handful of times. The chain uses TRBV28 and TRBJ2-7, with 11 bases lining up with TRBD2. Germline CDR1 reads MDHEN; CDR2 reads SYDVKM. V was pared by 8 bases and J by 5 bases, with 5 bases of the junction left unmatched. The CDR3 is 13 residues long. CDR3 sequence: CASGIAGGNEQYF. The CDR3 bases are TGTGCCAGCGGGATAGCGGGAGGGAACGAGCAGTACTTC.

This clonotype was seen repeatedly, ten times or more. This chain uses TRBV7-2 with TRBJ2-3; tentative D call: TRBD2 (6 bases). Per germline, CDR1 SGHTA and CDR2 FQGNSA. The V gene lost 1 base and the J gene lost 0 bases, with 8 bases spanning the gap. The CDR3 length is 15 residues. In DNA, the CDR3 is TGTGCCAGCAGCTTAGGGCGGGGAAGCACAGATACGCAGTATTTT. This sequence encodes CASSLGRGSTDTQYF.

This clonotype came up many times. The rearrangement links TRBV2 to TRBJ2-1; 13 positions agree with TRBD2. The CDR3 consists of 15 residues. Trimming at V came to 6 bases and at J to 3 bases, leaving 2 bases not matched to a gene. Germline V gene lookup returns CDR1 SNHLY and CDR2 FYNNEI. In nucleotides, the CDR3 is TGTGCCAGCAGGAGACTAGCGGGGGGCTACAATGAGCAGTTCTTC. This sequence encodes CASRRLAGGYNEQFF.

The V and J genes are TRBV5-1 and TRBJ2-3; D ambiguous. The germline gives CDR1 SGHRS, CDR2 YFSETQ. V was trimmed by 4 bases and J by 8 bases, leaving 17 bases between them. This CDR3 spans 14 amino acids. The CDR3: CASSLDTLPGTQYF. CDR3 coding DNA: TGCGCCAGCAGCCTAGACACGCTTCCAGGTACGCAGTATTTT.